This TCR beta chain was captured by sequencing in a study of T cell responses to AZD1222 COVID-19 vaccine. This clone came up once. Germline V gives CDR1 SEHNR, CDR2 FQNEAQ (reference sequence). V was shortened by 5 bases and J by 2 bases, with 15 bases between the two germline ends. The CDR3 length is 15 residues. Measured with immunoSEQ multiplex PCR; TCRdb has only the in-frame clones, and not every one. The data hold approximately 97,000 clones, with approximately 90% observed a single time. The sample in question was peripheral blood, obtained on day 0 of AZD1222 vaccination. The chain couples TRBV7-9 to TRBJ1-1; no clear D. The TCR originated in an adult in good health. The CDR3 is CASSPAVTPNTEAFF. CDR3 DNA sequence: TGTGCCAGCAGCCCCGCCGTAACCCCAAACACTGAAGCTTTCTTT.